This TCR beta chain was observed in a study of glioma-infiltrating T cells after dendritic cell vaccination. The primer mix had 60 V beta and 13 J beta primers. The assay was immunoSEQ multiplex PCR, and TCRdb's table has in-frame clones only and misses some. The top ten clones hold 2.2% of a sample with 25,000 to 35,000 clones, over 90% of them seen once. Per germline, CDR1 SGHNT and CDR2 YYREEE (reference sequence). Trimming shortened V by 4 bases and J by 2 bases, and 12 bases separated the two germline ends. The CDR3 is 15 amino acids. The sample in question was blood, obtained before dendritic cell vaccination. The chain is built from TRBV5-4 and TRBJ2-2; maybe TRBD1 (5 bases). The sequence was obtained from a human donor with glioblastoma. The DNA of the CDR3 is TGTGCCAGCAGCCAACAGACAGTTAACACCGGGGAGCTGTTTTTT. It translates to CASSQQTVNTGELFF.